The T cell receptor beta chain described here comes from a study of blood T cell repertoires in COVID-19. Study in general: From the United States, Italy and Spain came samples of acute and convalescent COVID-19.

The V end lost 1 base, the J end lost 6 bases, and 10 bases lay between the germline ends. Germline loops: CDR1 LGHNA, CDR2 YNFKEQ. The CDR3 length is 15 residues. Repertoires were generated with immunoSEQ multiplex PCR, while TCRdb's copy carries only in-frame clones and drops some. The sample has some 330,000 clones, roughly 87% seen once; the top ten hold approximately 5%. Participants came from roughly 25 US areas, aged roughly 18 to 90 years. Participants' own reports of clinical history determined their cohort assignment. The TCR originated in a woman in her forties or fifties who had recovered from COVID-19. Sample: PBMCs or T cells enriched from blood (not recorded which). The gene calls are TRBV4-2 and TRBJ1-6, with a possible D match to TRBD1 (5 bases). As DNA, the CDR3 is TGTGCCAGCAGCCAAGGCGGGGGACTTAATTCACCCCTCCACTTT. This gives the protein CASSQGGGLNSPLHF.